The entry that follows covers one T cell receptor beta chain sequence. The sample belongs to a study of shared clonotypes between healthy human individuals. Study background: Donor ages ranged 18 to 49 years: a couple of women, a few men.

In germline, CDR1 is LNHNV, CDR2 YYDKDF (reference sequence). Trimming removed 5 bases from V and 3 bases from J, with 8 bases in between. CDR3 length: 14 residues. Genomic DNA of every subset was divided equally among multiple immunoSEQ plates. Profiled with immunoSEQ multiplex PCR; TCRdb holds only in-frame clones, not every one. The repertoire includes around 600,000 clones, around 95% of them detected once, and around 0.12% sits in the top ten. CD45RO-negative CD8 cells positively selected for CCR7 made up the naive population, which excluded terminally differentiated effector memory CD45RA+ cells.

Source material: naive CD8+ T cells sorted from blood. The chain is built from TRBV15 and TRBJ2-6; no clear D. The sequence derives from a woman aged 30 to 39 in good health. The CDR3 DNA sequence: TGTGCCACCAGCCTCACAGATGGGGCCAACGTCCTGACTTTC. Protein sequence: CATSLTDGANVLTF. Using reference TRBV15 and TRBJ2-6 for the parts outside the CDR3, the full variable domain is DAMVIQNPRYQVTQFGKPVTLSCSQTLNHNVMYWYQQKSSQAPKLLFHYYDKDFNNEADTPDNFQSRRPNTSFCFLDIRSPGLGDTAMYLCATSLTDGANVLTFGAGSRLTVL.